The 31 T cell receptor beta chains listed next were all sequenced from one sample in a study of shared clonotypes between healthy human individuals. Sequencing used immunoSEQ multiplex PCR; TCRdb keeps in-frame clones, though not all of them. Of some 980,000 clones listed, less than 85% are singletons. What was sequenced was memory CD4+ T cells sorted from blood. The subset: CD45RA-negative fraction. These receptors all come from a young man in good health.

The chain employs TRBV9 and TRBJ1-1, with a tentative D call TRBD1 (6 bases). Germline V gene data show CDR1 as SGDLS and CDR2 as YYNGEE. The germline V and J ends were trimmed by 7 bases and 4 bases, with 14 bases remaining between them. This CDR3 has 13 residues. In DNA form, the CDR3 reads TGTGCCAGCGGAATCGGGACAAGCACTGAAGCTTTCTTT. It specifies CASGIGTSTEAFF. The whole variable domain, remainder taken from reference TRBV9 and TRBJ1-1, is DSGVTQTPKHLITATGQRVTLRCSPRSGDLSVYWYQQSLDQGLQFLIQYYNGEERAKGNILERFSAQQFPDLHSELNLSSLELGDSALYFCASGIGTSTEAFFGQGTRLTVV.

In its sample, this clone was seen once. V usage is TRBV5-8 and J usage is TRBJ2-7, with D possibly being TRBD1 (5 bases). Trimming cost V 4 bases and J 2 bases, with 16 bases left between them. This CDR3 is 15 amino acids long. CDR1 is SGHTS, CDR2 YDEGEE, per germline. CDR3 sequence reads: CASSPGSAGTYEQYF. For the CDR3, the DNA is TGTGCCAGCAGCCCCGGGTCGGCAGGGACCTACGAGCAGTACTTC.

V gene TRBV7-2 combines with J gene TRBJ2-1; a weak D match, TRBD2 (6 bases). The CDR3 runs 16 residues. Germline CDR1 is SGHTA and CDR2 is FQGNSA. V shed 1 base and J shed 8 bases, with 18 bases lying between them. This CDR3 is CASSLGPGRGSDEQFF. Here the CDR3 DNA reads TGTGCCAGCAGCTTAGGCCCCGGACGGGGGTCGGATGAGCAGTTCTTC.

This clone appeared a few times. In the same sample, other DNA sequences code for this CDR3. The gene calls are TRBV30 and TRBJ1-3; D ambiguous. Germline values: CDR1 GTSNPN, CDR2 SVGIG (reference sequence). This CDR3 has 16 amino acids. Deletions cut 2 bases from V and 0 bases from J, with 14 bases between. Here the CDR3 DNA reads TGTGCCTGGAGTCCTTCGGGTGCCAGCTCTGGAAACACCATATATTTT. Amino acids: CAWSPSGASSGNTIYF.

This chain uses TRBV6-6 with TRBJ2-7; maybe TRBD2 (5 bases). Looked up from germline, CDR1 is MNHNY and CDR2 is SVGAGI (reference sequence). Deletions cut 0 bases from V and 9 bases from J, with 9 bases between. This CDR3 contains 12 residues. CDR3 region: CASSYSAGVQYF. The CDR3 region has the DNA TGTGCCAGCAGTTACTCGGCGGGTGTGCAGTACTTC.

The chain carries TRBV5-1 and TRBJ2-2; maybe TRBD2 (5 bases). The V gene lost 4 bases and the J gene lost 4 bases, with 11 bases spanning the gap. The germline V gene encodes CDR1 SGHRS and CDR2 YFSETQ. The CDR3 contains 14 residues. CDR3: CASSPGVFTGELFF. DNA for the CDR3: TGCGCCAGCAGCCCCGGGGTTTTCACCGGGGAGCTGTTTTTT.

This clone was observed a few times. The V call is TRBV19, the J call TRBJ1-5; tentatively, D is TRBD1 (6 bases). The CDR3 is made up of 13 amino acids. Trimming took off 7 bases at V and 6 bases at J, with 13 bases between the two ends. CDR1 is LNHDA and CDR2 is SQIVND in the germline V gene (reference sequence). CDR3 in DNA: TGTGCCAGTACAAATACAGGGCGTCAGCCCCAGCATTTT. Protein sequence: CASTNTGRQPQHF.

The genes are TRBV30 and TRBJ1-4, with D tentatively TRBD1 (5 bases). The V end lost 2 bases, the J end lost 5 bases, and 12 bases lay between the germline ends. The CDR3 loop spans 14 amino acids. The germline V gene has CDR1 GTSNPN and CDR2 SVGIG (reference sequence). CDR3 loop: CAWSLGARNEKLFF. DNA of the CDR3: TGTGCCTGGAGTCTAGGGGCCCGAAATGAAAAACTGTTTTTT.

V is TRBV28 and J is TRBJ2-3; D uncertain. Trimming cost V 6 bases and J 0 bases, with 10 bases left between them. CDR3 length equals 14 residues. Per germline, CDR1 MDHEN and CDR2 SYDVKM. The DNA of the CDR3 is TGTGCCAGCAGCCCGGGCGGTAGCACAGATACGCAGTATTTT. Residues: CASSPGGSTDTQYF.

This chain joins TRBV7-9 and TRBJ1-4; possibly TRBD1 for D (5 bases). In germline, CDR1 is SEHNR, CDR2 FQNEAQ (reference sequence). This CDR3 is 14 amino acids long. V was cut by 7 bases and J by 10 bases, with 19 bases left in between. The DNA for the CDR3 is TGTGCCAGCACCAGAGGGGCCAGTATTGGAAAACTGTTTTTT. It specifies CASTRGASIGKLFF.

The chain recombines TRBV5-1 with TRBJ2-3, with D maybe TRBD2 (6 bases). The V end was cut by 1 base, the J end by 4 bases, with 13 bases between. The germline V gene encodes CDR1 SGHRS and CDR2 YFSETQ. The CDR3 totals 15 residues. The CDR3, as DNA: TGCGCCAGCAGCTTGTTGAGCGGGCGTCCAGATACGCAGTATTTT. Encoded protein: CASSLLSGRPDTQYF. Complete variable domain (other parts from reference TRBV5-1 and TRBJ2-3): KAGVTQTPRYLIKTRGQQVTLSCSPISGHRSVSWYQQTPGQGLQFLFEYFSETQRNKGNFPGRFSGRQFSNSRSEMNVSTLELGDSALYLCASSLLSGRPDTQYFGPGTRLTVL.

The rearrangement links TRBV6-1 to TRBJ1-6; 7 bases line up with TRBD1. The CDR3 has 15 residues. Germline V lookup: CDR1 MNHNS, CDR2 SASEGT. J gave up 6 bases and V 1 base, and 3 bases lay outside the gene matches. CDR3 sequence (DNA): TGTGCCAGCAGTGAAGTGTCAGGGGGTAATTCACCCCTCCACTTT. Protein sequence: CASSEVSGGNSPLHF.

The chain recombines TRBV6-4 with TRBJ2-5; D is uncertain. V was cut by 0 bases and J by 6 bases, with 8 bases left in between. CDR1 is MRHNA, CDR2 SNTAGT, per germline. The CDR3 spans 13 residues. CDR3 DNA: TGTGCCAGCAGTGACTCGAAATCCCAGACCCAGTACTTC. This translates into CASSDSKSQTQYF.

This chain uses TRBV18 with TRBJ2-5; D gene ambiguous. Germline V gene lookup returns CDR1 KGHSH and CDR2 LQKENI. There are 13 residues in the CDR3. Trimming removed 4 bases from V and 2 bases from J, with 8 bases in between. CDR3 sequence reads: CASSLGIQETQYF. In DNA, the CDR3 is TGTGCCAGCTCACTGGGGATTCAAGAGACCCAGTACTTC. The whole variable domain, filled in from reference TRBV18 and TRBJ2-5, reads NAGVMQNPRHLVRRRGQEARLRCSPMKGHSHVYWYRQLPEEGLKFMVYLQKENIIDESGMPKERFSAEFPKEGPSILRIQQVVRGDSAAYFCASSLGIQETQYFGPGTRLLVL.

V and J are TRBV4-1 and TRBJ2-5; the D gene is possibly TRBD1 (5 bases). V dropped 1 base and J dropped 0 bases, with 6 bases sitting between them. Germline lookup yields CDR1 MGHRA and CDR2 YSYEKL. The CDR3 contains 14 residues. This chain's CDR3 is CASSQGGHQETQYF. CDR3 nucleotide sequence: TGCGCCAGCAGCCAAGGGGGCCACCAAGAGACCCAGTACTTC.

The chain employs TRBV19 and TRBJ2-1; D ambiguous. The CDR3 covers 16 residues. Germline V gene lookup returns CDR1 LNHDA and CDR2 SQIVND (reference sequence). V shed 1 base and J shed 0 bases, with 10 bases lying between them. CDR3 nucleotides: TGTGCCAGTAGTATAGCGGCTCTAAGCTCCTACAATGAGCAGTTCTTC. This codes for CASSIAALSSYNEQFF.

This clone showed up just a few times. The chain's CDR3 is CATSIGSGQRNSPLHF. The CDR3 nucleotides are TGTGCCACCAGCATAGGCTCGGGACAGAGAAATTCACCCCTCCACTTT. The chain combines TRBV15 with TRBJ1-6, with 7 bases fitting TRBD1. V trimming: 4 bases; J trimming: 7 bases; junction bases outside the gene matches: 10. Germline CDR1 LNHNV, CDR2 YYDKDF (reference sequence). The CDR3 runs 16 residues. The complete variable domain, with remaining parts taken from reference TRBV15 and TRBJ1-6, reads DAMVIQNPRYQVTQFGKPVTLSCSQTLNHNVMYWYQQKSSQAPKLLFHYYDKDFNNEADTPDNFQSRRPNTSFCFLDIRSPGLGDTAMYLCATSIGSGQRNSPLHFGNGTRLTVT.

J is TRBJ2-2 and V is TRBV7-9, with TRBD1 matching over 7 bases. The ends lost 7 bases at V and 6 bases at J; junction bases unmatched: 14. The CDR3 has 16 amino acids. Germline V gene sequence: CDR1 SEHNR, CDR2 FQNEAQ (reference sequence). In nucleotides, the CDR3 is TGTGCCAGCACCACCGGTGGAAGGGGGCGGTCCGGGGAGCTGTTTTTT. Translating it yields CASTTGGRGRSGELFF. Full variable domain (missing parts from reference TRBV7-9 and TRBJ2-2): DTGVSQNPRHKITKRGQNVTFRCDPISEHNRLYWYRQTLGQGPEFLTYFQNEAQLEKSRLLSDRFSAERPKGSFSTLEIQRTEQGDSAMYLCASTTGGRGRSGELFFGEGSRLTVL.

The chain links TRBV5-6 to TRBJ1-6; 12 bases match TRBD1. CDR1 SGHDT and CDR2 YYEEEE come from the germline V gene. Losses at the gene ends were 4 bases for V and 11 bases for J; bases not matched to a gene: 10. CDR3 length equals 16 residues. The CDR3 nucleotides read TGTGCCAGCAGCCCGGCCGGGACAGGGGGCAGGGCACCCCTCCACTTT. It translates to CASSPAGTGGRAPLHF.

About this clone itself: This sample also contains other DNA sequences that code for the same CDR3. The rearrangement uses TRBV10-3 and TRBJ1-1; TRBD1 is a possible D gene (5 bases). The V end lost 4 bases, the J end lost 1 base, and 7 bases lay between the germline ends. CDR1 and CDR2 from the germline V gene are ENHRY and SYGVKD. CDR3 length: 13 amino acids. The CDR3 region has the DNA TGTGCCATCAGTGCCCAGGGGAACACTGAAGCTTTCTTT. Amino acid sequence: CAISAQGNTEAFF.

The rearrangement joins TRBV7-9 to TRBJ1-5, with 7 nucleotides matching TRBD1. J gave up 9 bases and V 5 bases, and 16 bases lay outside the gene matches. The CDR3 consists of 16 residues. Per the germline V gene, CDR1 is SEHNR and CDR2 is FQNEAQ (reference sequence). In DNA form, the CDR3 reads TGTGCCAGCAGCACAACGACAGGGTCAATCGGCGCGCCCCAGCATTTT. Residues: CASSTTTGSIGAPQHF. Combining the CDR3 with reference TRBV7-9 and TRBJ1-5 gives the whole variable domain DTGVSQNPRHKITKRGQNVTFRCDPISEHNRLYWYRQTLGQGPEFLTYFQNEAQLEKSRLLSDRFSAERPKGSFSTLEIQRTEQGDSAMYLCASSTTTGSIGAPQHFGDGTRLSIL.

This clone has only a few counts. This chain links TRBV2 with TRBJ1-5, with 12 bases identical to TRBD1. The V and J ends lost 6 bases and 5 bases, in that order; junction bases with no gene match: 2. Germline CDR1 reads SNHLY; CDR2 reads FYNNEI. The CDR3 has 14 residues. CDR3 loop: CASRGTGGDQPQHF. Written as DNA, the CDR3 is TGTGCCAGCAGAGGGACAGGGGGCGATCAGCCCCAGCATTTT. The whole variable domain, filled in from reference TRBV2 and TRBJ1-5, reads EPEVTQTPSHQVTQMGQEVILRCVPISNHLYFYWYRQILGQKVEFLVSFYNNEISEKSEIFDDQFSVERPDGSNFTLKIRSTKLEDSAMYFCASRGTGGDQPQHFGDGTRLSIL.

This clone is a singleton in its sample. This sequence joins TRBV2 and TRBJ2-7; D is perhaps TRBD2 (5 bases). Trimming stripped 6 bases from V and 7 bases from J, with 10 bases between. Germline V gene lookup returns CDR1 SNHLY and CDR2 FYNNEI. The CDR3 has 11 amino acids. CDR3 sequence reads: CASRREKEQYF. The CDR3 coding sequence is TGTGCCAGCAGGAGGGAGAAAGAGCAGTACTTC.

The count of this clone is one. This sequence joins TRBV6-5 and TRBJ1-4; 8 bases are shared with TRBD1. The V gene end was trimmed by 6 bases and the J gene end by 0 bases; junction bases not matched to a gene: 3. The CDR3 length is 15 residues. Germline V CDR1 and CDR2: MNHEY, SVGAGI. CDR3 amino acids: CASRSGGSTNEKLFF. The CDR3 nucleotides are TGTGCCAGCAGATCAGGGGGCTCAACTAATGAAAAACTGTTTTTT.

The chain recombines TRBV29-1 with TRBJ2-7; 8 nucleotides align to TRBD2. Germline V gene data show CDR1 as SQVTM and CDR2 as ANQGSEA. Trimming cost V 6 bases and J 2 bases; bases outside gene matches: 9. CDR3 size: 14 residues. The CDR3 nucleotides read TGCAGCGTGGAGTCACTAGCGGAGCCCTACGAGCAGTACTTC. It encodes CSVESLAEPYEQYF.

The V and J genes are TRBV10-2 and TRBJ2-2; 11 bases are a match to TRBD1. The CDR3 length is 15 residues. Germline trimming cut 6 bases from V and 5 bases from J; bases unmatched to any gene: 5. Germline V gives CDR1 WSHSY, CDR2 SAAADI. CDR3 DNA sequence: TGCGCCAGCAGGCAGGACAGGGGGCGGACCGGGGAGCTGTTTTTT. It translates to CASRQDRGRTGELFF.

The chain couples TRBV11-1 to TRBJ1-2, with D tentatively TRBD1 (6 bases). V lost 4 bases and J 8 bases, leaving 23 bases between the germline ends. The CDR3 spans 16 residues. Per the germline V gene, CDR1 is SGHAT and CDR2 is FQDESV (reference sequence). The CDR3 DNA sequence: TGTGCCAGCAGCTCCAGTCTGGGGGCGCCTATCTACGGCTACACCTTC. Its protein is CASSSSLGAPIYGYTF.

The chain couples TRBV2 to TRBJ1-1; D is unclear. Trimming pared 2 bases from V and 1 base from J, leaving 2 bases between. The CDR3 contains 12 residues. CDR1 and CDR2 (germline): SNHLY, FYNNEI. The CDR3 region is CASSEQNTEAFF. For the CDR3, the DNA is TGTGCCAGCAGTGAACAGAACACTGAAGCTTTCTTT.

J is TRBJ1-3 and V is TRBV6-1; the D is unclear. The CDR3 extends over 13 amino acids. With 11 bases removed from V and 2 bases from J, the gap between germline ends came to 13 bases. Germline V gene lookup returns CDR1 MNHNS and CDR2 SASEGT. DNA for the CDR3: TGTGCCGGCCGCCACAGTACTGGAAACACCATATATTTT. Its translation is CAGRHSTGNTIYF.

The V call is TRBV4-1, the J call TRBJ2-1; 10 bases agree with TRBD1. Germline CDR1 is MGHRA and CDR2 is YSYEKL. Trimming at V came to 4 bases and at J to 8 bases, leaving 5 bases not matched to a gene. There are 14 residues in the CDR3. The CDR3, as DNA: TGCGCCAGCAGCCGCGGGACAGGGGTCGATGAGCAGTTCTTC. Translated: CASSRGTGVDEQFF.

This clone was recorded at least ten times. V is TRBV29-1 and J is TRBJ1-1; 7 nucleotides align to TRBD1. Trimming cost V 6 bases and J 1 base; bases outside gene matches: 8. The V gene's germline CDR1 is SQVTM and CDR2 ANQGSEA. This CDR3 has 14 residues. This chain's CDR3 is CSVKRGQTNTEAFF. CDR3 in DNA: TGCAGCGTAAAAAGGGGACAGACGAACACTGAAGCTTTCTTT.